These 25 T cell receptor beta chains came from one sample sequenced in a study of T-cell reconstitution after alpha-beta-depleted transplantation in children. The TCRbeta library incorporated unique molecular identifiers. One entry per CDR3 protein, called by TCRdb with MiXCR from the PCR reads. The sample carries hundreds of thousands of distinct CDR3 sequences, about 16% recorded once. The source material was PBMCs, mostly from graft donor cells, sampled 360 days after TCRalphabeta/CD19-depleted stem cell transplant. The receptors shown here come from a boy in the first two years of life who had a stem cell transplant for Wiskott-Aldrich syndrome, so the T cells may come from the graft donor.

The V and J genes are TRBV28 and TRBJ2-7; D possibly corresponds to TRBD1 (6 bases). The germline V gene encodes CDR1 MDHEN and CDR2 SYDVKM. This CDR3 contains 14 residues. Trimming cost V 5 bases and J 0 bases, with 11 bases left between them. The CDR3 region has the DNA TGTGCCAGCAGTCCTGGACAGTTCTCCTACGAGCAGTACTTC. The encoded protein is CASSPGQFSYEQYF.

Only a few counts were recorded for this clonotype. The chain uses TRBV4-1 and TRBJ1-5, with D unclear. CDR1 MGHRA and CDR2 YSYEKL come from the germline V gene. The CDR3 is 16 residues long. Trimming removed 0 bases at V and 1 base at J, with 10 bases between. The CDR3 DNA reads as TGCGCCAGCAGCCAAGAATGGGGTAGAAGCAATCAGCCCCAGCATTTT. Encoded protein: CASSQEWGRSNQPQHF.

The V gene is TRBV7-6, the J gene TRBJ2-3; 7 positions match TRBD1. CDR3 length: 15 amino acids. Looked up from germline, CDR1 is SGHVS and CDR2 is FNYEAQ. J gave up 1 base and V 6 bases, and 7 bases lay outside the gene matches. CDR3 loop: CASSLTGDGTDTQYF. CDR3 in DNA: TGTGCCAGCAGTCTAACAGGGGACGGCACAGATACGCAGTATTTT.

The genes are TRBV5-1 and TRBJ2-5, with a weak D call TRBD1 (6 bases). The CDR3 spans 14 residues. Trimming pared 2 bases from V and 4 bases from J, leaving 12 bases between. CDR1 is SGHRS, CDR2 YFSETQ, per germline. The CDR3 DNA reads as TGCGCCAGCAGCTTTACAGGGTTTCGAGAGACCCAGTACTTC. This encodes CASSFTGFRETQYF.

The chain recombines TRBV4-3 with TRBJ2-2; D is unresolved. Germline V gene data show CDR1 as LGHNA and CDR2 as YSLEER. The CDR3 has 16 residues. V was pared by 0 bases and J by 0 bases, with 8 bases between. For the CDR3, the DNA is TGCGCCAGCAGCCAAGAGGGAAACGCGAACACCGGGGAGCTGTTTTTT. Translating gives CASSQEGNANTGELFF.

This sequence joins TRBV29-1 and TRBJ2-3, with D perhaps assigned TRBD1 or TRBD2 (6 bases each). V lost 1 base, J lost 5 bases, and 13 bases lay in between. The CDR3 is 14 residues long. Germline V lookup: CDR1 SQVTM, CDR2 ANQGSEA. CDR3 sequence (DNA): TGCAGCGTTGAAGGGAGGGGGGTAAGAGATACGCAGTATTTT. This gives the protein CSVEGRGVRDTQYF.

The genes are TRBV10-2 and TRBJ1-2, with 7 bases identical to TRBD1. The CDR3 consists of 13 residues. Germline trimming cut 7 bases from V and 4 bases from J; bases unmatched to any gene: 6. Germline CDR1 is WSHSY and CDR2 is SAAADI. The CDR3 region has the DNA TGCGCCAGCACCGAAGACAGGGTCTATGGCTACACCTTC. This translates into CASTEDRVYGYTF.

V and J are TRBV5-1 and TRBJ1-2, with TRBD1 matching over 10 bases. The V segment lost 3 bases and the J segment 4 bases; nucleotides outside the gene matches: 9. The germline V gene has CDR1 SGHRS and CDR2 YFSETQ. The CDR3 has 16 residues. The DNA for the CDR3 is TGCGCCAGCAGCTCGACGACAGGGGGCGCCATCTATGGCTACACCTTC. It encodes CASSSTTGGAIYGYTF.

There are a few counts of this clonotype. The CDR3 reads CASSPRSPKGYEQYF. Written as DNA, the CDR3 is TGTGCCAGCAGTCCCCGTTCCCCAAAGGGCTACGAGCAGTACTTC. The chain recombines TRBV12-3 or TRBV12-4 with TRBJ2-7; no firm D call. V lost 5 bases and J lost 3, with 17 bases in between. There are 15 residues in the CDR3.

This clonotype turned up a few times. The chain couples TRBV5-1 to TRBJ1-5; tentative D call: TRBD1 (5 bases). Per the germline V gene, CDR1 is SGHRS and CDR2 is YFSETQ. The CDR3 has 15 residues. V lost 2 bases to trimming and J lost 1 base, with 10 bases between them. CDR3 protein: CASSLRPGSNQPQHF. The CDR3 coding sequence is TGCGCCAGCAGCTTAAGGCCAGGGAGCAATCAGCCCCAGCATTTT.

In this sample, this clonotype turned up a few times. This rearrangement joins TRBV20-1 to TRBJ2-3; 8 bases fit TRBD2. After removal of 1 base from V and 1 base from J, the junction contained 4 bases not matched to a gene. The CDR3 has 15 residues. Germline values: CDR1 DFQATT, CDR2 SNEGSKA (reference sequence). Here the CDR3 DNA reads TGCAGTGCTAGAGGGACTAGCTTGGGCACAGATACGCAGTATTTT. It yields the protein CSARGTSLGTDTQYF.

V usage is TRBV27 and J usage is TRBJ2-2; 12 bases align to TRBD2. This CDR3 region has 15 residues. V shed 10 bases, J shed 1 base, and the junction held 4 bases outside the gene matches. CDR1 MNHEY and CDR2 SMNVEV come from the germline V gene (reference sequence). CDR3 sequence (DNA): TGTGCCACCTGGACTAGCGGGAAGAACACCGGGGAGCTGTTTTTT. Protein: CATWTSGKNTGELFF.

At least ten counts were recorded for this clonotype. As DNA, the CDR3 is TGTGCCAGCAGGGCCCCAGGGGGTGACGATACGCAGTATTTT. Its translation: CASRAPGGDDTQYF. V is TRBV7-9 and J is TRBJ2-3; TRBD1 aligns across 7 bases. The germline V gene has CDR1 SEHNR and CDR2 FQNEAQ (reference sequence). Germline trimming cut 6 bases from V and 6 bases from J; bases unmatched to any gene: 9. The CDR3 has 14 residues.

This clonotype turned up a few times. The chain combines TRBV10-3 with TRBJ2-4; 7 bases line up with TRBD1. Losses at the gene ends were 3 bases for V and 10 bases for J; bases not matched to a gene: 6. The germline V gene has CDR1 ENHRY and CDR2 SYGVKD. This CDR3 region has 13 residues. The CDR3 is CAISEGIRGIQYF. The DNA of the CDR3 is TGTGCCATCAGTGAAGGTATCAGGGGGATTCAGTACTTC.

About this clonotype itself: At one end the junction does not follow the germline gene, possibly because of a read error. The V call is TRBV5-1, the J call TRBJ2-7; no clear D. The CDR3 contains 15 residues. The V gene's germline CDR1 is SGHRS and CDR2 YFSETQ. CDR3 sequence (DNA): TGCGCCAGCAGTTTGGACCCTCACCCATCCTACGAGCAGTACTTC. Translating it yields CASSLDPHPSYEQYF.

The sample holds a few counts of this clonotype. The chain links TRBV12-3 or TRBV12-4 to TRBJ1-4; TRBD1 might be the D (5 bases). The V end lost 4 bases, the J end lost 0 bases, and 15 bases lay between the germline ends. The CDR3 is 17 residues long. The CDR3 reads CASSSPRTHATNEKLFF. CDR3 bases: TGTGCCAGCAGTTCCCCGCGGACACACGCAACTAATGAAAAACTGTTTTTT.

The rearrangement uses TRBV7-2 and TRBJ2-7; TRBD1 is a possible D gene (5 bases). Looked up from germline, CDR1 is SGHTA and CDR2 is FQGNSA. This CDR3 has 16 amino acids. V lost 4 bases, J lost 1 base, and 17 bases lay in between. Written as DNA, the CDR3 is TGTGCCAGCAGCTCCAAACCCGCTCAGGGATCCTACGAGCAGTACTTC. Translated, it gives CASSSKPAQGSYEQYF.

This chain uses TRBV14 with TRBJ2-7, with 9 bases fitting TRBD1. V shed 5 bases and J 4 bases; nucleotides not matched to a gene: 3. The CDR3 is 13 amino acids. The germline CDR1 and CDR2 sequences are SGHDN and FVKESK. In DNA, the CDR3 is TGTGCCAGCAGCAAACAGGGGGCTTACGAGCAGTACTTC. It codes for CASSKQGAYEQYF.

Only a few counts were recorded for this clonotype. This CDR3 reads CASSQKTLAGGADTQYF. CDR3 coding DNA: TGCGCCAGCAGCCAAAAAACACTAGCGGGAGGCGCAGATACGCAGTATTTT. The V gene is TRBV4-3, the J gene TRBJ2-3, with 12 nucleotides matching TRBD2. CDR3 length: 17 amino acids. After removal of 2 bases from V and 4 bases from J, the junction contained 7 bases not matched to a gene. The germline gives CDR1 LGHNA, CDR2 YSLEER.

This chain links TRBV20-1 with TRBJ2-7; D is uncertain. The CDR3 is 16 residues long. Germline V gene sequence: CDR1 DFQATT, CDR2 SNEGSKA (reference sequence). V lost 0 bases and J lost 0, with 15 bases in between. CDR3 sequence reads: CSARDEKRVSSYEQYF. In nucleotides, the CDR3 is TGCAGTGCTAGAGACGAAAAGCGAGTAAGCTCCTACGAGCAGTACTTC.

This clonotype was seen a handful of times. V gene TRBV5-6 combines with J gene TRBJ2-7, with 8 bases that match TRBD2. This CDR3 is built from 15 residues. J was trimmed by 7 bases and V by 4 bases; bases with no gene match: 13. CDR1 and CDR2 (germline): SGHDT, YYEEEE. As DNA, the CDR3 is TGTGCCAGCAGCCGCGGGGGGCGTCATCTTTTTGAGCAGTACTTC. Protein: CASSRGGRHLFEQYF.

A few counts support this clonotype. The genes are TRBV5-5 and TRBJ1-2; no definite D call. Between the trimmed V and J ends, which lost 4 bases and 0 bases, there was a span of 13 bases. CDR1 is SGHKS, CDR2 YYEKEE, per germline (reference sequence). There are 15 residues in the CDR3. The CDR3 is CASSVTGSSNYGYTF. CDR3 DNA sequence: TGTGCCAGCAGCGTTACCGGGAGCTCTAACTATGGCTACACCTTC.

The sample holds a few counts of this clonotype. The chain links TRBV20-1 to TRBJ2-1, with D tentatively TRBD1 or TRBD2 (5 bases each). Deletions cut 6 bases from V and 5 bases from J, with 11 bases between. Looked up from germline, CDR1 is DFQATT and CDR2 is SNEGSKA (reference sequence). The CDR3 extends over 12 amino acids. The CDR3 region has the DNA TGCAGTGCGAACCGGGACCACAATGAGCAGTTCTTC. Translating gives CSANRDHNEQFF.

In its sample, this clonotype was seen a few times. The chain uses TRBV29-1 and TRBJ2-1, with D possibly called TRBD1 or TRBD2 (5 bases each). This CDR3 has 15 residues. Germline assignment: CDR1 SQVTM and CDR2 ANQGSEA. V was cut by 3 bases and J by 1 base, with 13 bases left in between. CDR3 nucleotide sequence: TGCAGCGTTGAGATTTTTGGGACGTCCTACAATGAGCAGTTCTTC. Translated: CSVEIFGTSYNEQFF.

This clonotype was observed a handful of times. The V and J genes are TRBV24-1 and TRBJ2-2, with a possible D match to TRBD2 (7 bases). There are 15 residues in the CDR3. The germline gives CDR1 KGHDR, CDR2 SFDVKD. V was cut by 4 bases and J by 5 bases, with 13 bases left in between. CDR3 region: CATSDGGRRTGELFF. The CDR3 DNA is TGTGCCACCAGTGACGGGGGGCGTCGGACCGGGGAGCTGTTTTTT.